Listed below are T cell receptor beta chains from one sample, sequenced in a study of post-analysis software for immune sequencing data. TCRdb reprocessed the PCR reads via MiXCR and lists one record per CDR3 protein. The sample consists of some 260,000 distinct CDR3 sequences, roughly a third of them appearing once. Sequenced sample: blood. The origin of the receptors is a girl between 5 and 17 years old with multiple sclerosis. Both conserved end residues are part of each CDR3. Each record gives: D gene, J gene, clone size, V gene, CDR3 DNA, CDR3 protein. The D gene is left open where the match is weak. The size entry is marked missing in some rows and otherwise reads once, few, many or a size class.

>TRBD2|TRBJ2-4|many|TRBV7-8
TGTGCCAGCAGCCTATGGGGGCTAGCGGGAGGGCCGACGGACATTCAGTACTTC
CASSLWGLAGGPTDIQYF
>NA|TRBJ2-5|NA|TRBV7-2
TGTGCCAGCAGCTTAGCCCGGTCAGAGACCCAGTACTTC
CASSLARSETQYF
>NA|TRBJ2-3|few|TRBV5-1
TGCGCCAGCAGCTTGGGACTGGGTACAGAGGGGGGAGATACGCAGTATTTT
CASSLGLGTEGGDTQYF
>TRBD1|TRBJ1-1|NA|TRBV20-1
TGCAGTGCTGGCGTTCCTACAGGGGGCGTTATGAACACTGAAGCTTTCTTT
CSAGVPTGGVMNTEAFF
>TRBD1|TRBJ1-1|few|TRBV5-1
TGCGCCAGCAGCACAGGGGGCACTGAAGCTTTCTTT
CASSTGGTEAFF
>NA|TRBJ2-2|NA|TRBV6-2/TRBV6-3
TGTGCCAGCAGATTACAGGGCCCCGGGGAGCTGTTTTTT
CASRLQGPGELFF
>NA|TRBJ2-3|NA|TRBV4-1
TGCGCCAGCAGCCATAAAGCGGAAAGCACAGATACGCAGTATTTT
CASSHKAESTDTQYF
>NA|TRBJ2-2|NA|TRBV20-1
TGCAGTGCTAGAGCGCTGGCGAACACCGGGGAGCTGTTTTTT
CSARALANTGELFF
>TRBD2|TRBJ2-5|NA|TRBV28
TGTGCCAGCAGGCCAGAGGGACTAGGGCGTCGGGGTGAGACCCAGTACTTC
CASRPEGLGRRGETQYF
>TRBD1|TRBJ2-3|many|TRBV5-1
TGCGCCAGCAGCGCAGGGACAGGGGGAGATACGCAGTATTTT
CASSAGTGGDTQYF
>NA|TRBJ2-1|NA|TRBV27
TGTGCCAGCAGTTTTAGTGGTTTCAATGAGCAGTTCTTC
CASSFSGFNEQFF
>NA|TRBJ2-3|NA|TRBV20-1
TGCAGTGCTACAGGGGATCAGACAGATACGCAGTATTTT
CSATGDQTDTQYF
>NA|TRBJ2-3|NA|TRBV7-2
TGTGCCAGTAGCTTAGTTTTCACAGATACGCAGTATTTT
CASSLVFTDTQYF
>TRBD2|TRBJ2-1|NA|TRBV5-1
TGCGCCAGCAGGAGCGGGGGGGCTTTCTTCGGTAACGATGAGCAGTTCTTC
CASRSGGAFFGNDEQFF
>NA|TRBJ2-5|many|TRBV12-3/TRBV12-4
TGTGCCAGCAGTTTACAGCCCACAGGGGAGACCCAGTACTTC
CASSLQPTGETQYF
>NA|TRBJ2-7|NA|TRBV20-1
TGCAGTGCGCTTCTAGGGAGTTCCTACGAGCAGTACTTC
CSALLGSSYEQYF
>TRBD1|TRBJ2-7|many|TRBV10-3
TGTGCCATCAGGGACAGGGGATACGAGCAGTACTTC
CAIRDRGYEQYF
>TRBD2|TRBJ2-3|NA|TRBV18
TGTGCCAGCTCCCCCCTAGCGGGGGCCACAGATACGCAGTATTTT
CASSPLAGATDTQYF
>TRBD2|TRBJ2-7|NA|TRBV12-3/TRBV12-4
TGTGCCAGCAGTTTTTCCGGGACTAGCGACCGCGAGCAGTACTTC
CASSFSGTSDREQYF
>NA|TRBJ1-2|once|TRBV7-2
TGTGCCAGCACAAAGGGGAATCAAGGCTACACCTTC
CASTKGNQGYTF
>NA|TRBJ1-2|many|TRBV29-1
TGCAGCGTGCCCCTTGAGGGCTACACCTTC
CSVPLEGYTF
>NA|TRBJ1-3|NA|TRBV12-3/TRBV12-4
TGTGCCAGCAGTCCCATCGGGGGGAGCGGCTCTGGAAACACCATATATTTT
CASSPIGGSGSGNTIYF
>NA|TRBJ1-1|NA|TRBV14
TGTGCCAGCAGCCTAACCTCCGGGGCAAAGAACACTGAAGCTTTCTTT
CASSLTSGAKNTEAFF
>NA|TRBJ1-1|few|TRBV20-1
TGCAGTGCTAGCAGGGCAGGCGATTACTCTGGGTACACTGAAGCTTTCTTT
CSASRAGDYSGYTEAFF
>NA|TRBJ2-7|NA|TRBV19
TGTGCCAGTAGTATAGCATCGGGGGACGAGCAGTACTTC
CASSIASGDEQYF
>NA|TRBJ2-3|NA|TRBV7-8
TGTGCCAGCATCCGACTTAGCGCCACAGATACGCAGTATTTT
CASIRLSATDTQYF
>NA|TRBJ2-7|once|TRBV20-1
TGCAGTGCTAGGACAGGAGATACCTACGAGCAGTACTTC
CSARTGDTYEQYF
>TRBD2|TRBJ2-7|NA|TRBV20-1
TGCAGTGCTAGGCTAGCGGGAGTCTACGAGCAGTACTTC
CSARLAGVYEQYF
>NA|TRBJ2-2|few|TRBV11-1
TGTGCCAGCAGAATAGGGCCGACGAACACCGGGGAGCTGTTTTTT
CASRIGPTNTGELFF
>NA|TRBJ2-3|once|TRBV20-1
TGCAGTGCTAGATTGGAGGACGGAACAGATACGCAGTATTTT
CSARLEDGTDTQYF
>TRBD1|TRBJ1-5|NA|TRBV12-3/TRBV12-4
TGTGCCAGCAGAAAGACAGGGAAGAATCAGCCCCAGCATTTT
CASRKTGKNQPQHF
>TRBD1|TRBJ2-7|many|TRBV20-1
TGCAGTGCTCTATTCTCGGGACAGGGAGTCCACGAGCAGTACTTC
CSALFSGQGVHEQYF
>NA|TRBJ2-3|many|TRBV2
TGTGCCAGCATCGATCGTAGTGGAGATACGCAGTATTTT
CASIDRSGDTQYF
>NA|TRBJ1-1|NA|TRBV20-1
TGCAGTGCTGAAGGGATGCATTCTGAAGCTTTCTTT
CSAEGMHSEAFF
>TRBD2|TRBJ2-3|few|TRBV18
TGTGCCAGCTCATCGGGACTAGCGGGATATGGGCAGTATTTT
CASSSGLAGYGQYF
>NA|TRBJ2-5|NA|TRBV29-1
TGCAGCGTTGAAACCGGGACAATGGGAGAGACCCAGTACTTC
CSVETGTMGETQYF
>NA|TRBJ2-1|NA|TRBV7-9
TGTGCCAGCAGCTTAGATTTCTTGGCGGGGCCCCGGAACAATGAGCAGTTCTTC
CASSLDFLAGPRNNEQFF
>NA|TRBJ2-5|NA|TRBV12-3/TRBV12-4
TGTGCCAGCAGTTCTCAAACAGGGTTGGAGACCCAGTACTTC
CASSSQTGLETQYF
>NA|TRBJ2-4|NA|TRBV12-3/TRBV12-4
TGTGCCAGCAGTTTAATGGGGACATCCGAGATTCAGTACTTC
CASSLMGTSEIQYF
>NA|TRBJ2-3|NA|TRBV6-5
TGTGCCAGCAGTTATAGCGTTGCGTTAGATACGCAGTATTTT
CASSYSVALDTQYF
>NA|TRBJ1-1|NA|TRBV20-1
TGCAGTGCCCTGGGGAGGCACACTGAAGCTTTCTTT
CSALGRHTEAFF
>TRBD2|TRBJ2-1|NA|TRBV10-3
TGTGCCACCGACCGCGGGAGCTCCTACAATGAGCAGTTCTTC
CATDRGSSYNEQFF
>NA|TRBJ1-3|few|TRBV6-6
TGTGCCACCTTGGGGAGCTCTGGAAACACCATATATTTT
CATLGSSGNTIYF
>NA|TRBJ2-1|once|TRBV7-2
TGTGCTAGCAGCTTAGCGGACGGCAATGAGCAGTTCTTC
CASSLADGNEQFF
>NA|TRBJ2-1|NA|TRBV20-1
TGCAGTGCCCACCTCTCCGACCCCGTCTACTACAATGAGCAGTTCTTC
CSAHLSDPVYYNEQFF
>NA|TRBJ2-5|many|TRBV7-9
TGTGCCAGCAGCTTAGACGCAAGTCTAATCGAGACCCAGTACTTC
CASSLDASLIETQYF
>NA|TRBJ1-2|NA|TRBV3-1
TGTGCCAGCAGCCGACGGGGGCTGGGCTATGGCTACACCTTC
CASSRRGLGYGYTF
>NA|TRBJ2-5|NA|TRBV6-1
TGTGCCAGCAGCATGGACAGCCTCCAAGAGACCCAGTACTTC
CASSMDSLQETQYF
>TRBD2|TRBJ2-1|many|TRBV11-2
TGTGCCAGCAGCGAAGCGGGAGTGGGGTACAATGAGCAGTTCTTC
CASSEAGVGYNEQFF
>NA|TRBJ2-5|NA|TRBV4-1
TGCGCCAGCAGCGAGGGGACTGGGCAAGAGACCCAGTACTTC
CASSEGTGQETQYF
>TRBD2|TRBJ2-7|many|TRBV4-1
TGCGCCAGCAGCCAAGAGCGGCTAGCGGGGGCCTACGAGCAGTACTTC
CASSQERLAGAYEQYF
>NA|TRBJ1-5|many|TRBV12-3/TRBV12-4
TGTGCCAGCAGTTTACACAGGGTCGGTCAGCCCCAGCATTTT
CASSLHRVGQPQHF
>TRBD2|TRBJ2-3|NA|TRBV20-1
TGCAGTGCTAGAGGACTAGCGGGGGGCGAATTTAGCACAGATACGCAGTATTTT
CSARGLAGGEFSTDTQYF
>NA|TRBJ2-1|few|TRBV13
TGTGCCAGCAGCTCTAAGACTAGAGAATACAATGAGCAGTTCTTC
CASSSKTREYNEQFF
>NA|TRBJ2-3|many|TRBV10-3
TGTGCCGCTATGACAGATACGCAGTATTTT
CAAMTDTQYF
>TRBD1|TRBJ2-7|many|TRBV4-1
TGCGCCAGCAGCCTCTGGACAGGATCTACCTACGAGCAGTACTTC
CASSLWTGSTYEQYF
>NA|TRBJ2-4|many|TRBV29-1
TGCAGCGTTGAAGGGGTGGGGACCAAAAACATTCAGTACTTC
CSVEGVGTKNIQYF